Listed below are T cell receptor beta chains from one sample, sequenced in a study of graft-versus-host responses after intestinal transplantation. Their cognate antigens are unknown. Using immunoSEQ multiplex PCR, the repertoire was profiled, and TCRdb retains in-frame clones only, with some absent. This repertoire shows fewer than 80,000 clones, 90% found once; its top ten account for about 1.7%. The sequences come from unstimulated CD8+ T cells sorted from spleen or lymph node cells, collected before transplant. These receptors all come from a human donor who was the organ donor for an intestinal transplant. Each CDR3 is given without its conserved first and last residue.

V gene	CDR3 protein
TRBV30	AWSVLSGVTDTQY
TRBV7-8	ASSPWTSGFNEQF
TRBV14	ASSQDPTGYTEAF
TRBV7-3	ASRRVNQPQH
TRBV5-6	ASSFGDSNGYT
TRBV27	ASSLAGVETEAF
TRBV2	ASYRRDRHEKLF
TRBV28	ASSSQINTEAF
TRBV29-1	SITDRGIFASEQY
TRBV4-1	ASSQLRGQGYEQY
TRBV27	ASRPLGAIMNTEAF
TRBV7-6	ASSPGSGGEGNQPQH
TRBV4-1	ASSQAAGENQPQH
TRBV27	ASSPRLATTYEQY
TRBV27	ASSPAGGYEQY
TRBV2	ASNHMGRLADLYNEQF
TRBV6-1	ASSLGLANTGELF
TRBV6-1	ASSGTGRNQPQH
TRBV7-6	ASSSTGSGYT
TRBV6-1	ASSARDRGRGARQPQH
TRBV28	ASSDFPGQVLVEKLF
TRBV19	ASSIVFPDTQY
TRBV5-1	ASSLTSGDEQF
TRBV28	ASSLIRLAGSDTQY
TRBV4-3	ASSQYLGGPGNTIY
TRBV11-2	ASSLGAGQTYEQY
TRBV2	ASSDNWRTDTQY
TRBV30	AWGDWAYEQY
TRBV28	ASSQGGSGNTIY
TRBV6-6	ASSYQAGYRETQY
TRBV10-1	ASSVGGGNIQY